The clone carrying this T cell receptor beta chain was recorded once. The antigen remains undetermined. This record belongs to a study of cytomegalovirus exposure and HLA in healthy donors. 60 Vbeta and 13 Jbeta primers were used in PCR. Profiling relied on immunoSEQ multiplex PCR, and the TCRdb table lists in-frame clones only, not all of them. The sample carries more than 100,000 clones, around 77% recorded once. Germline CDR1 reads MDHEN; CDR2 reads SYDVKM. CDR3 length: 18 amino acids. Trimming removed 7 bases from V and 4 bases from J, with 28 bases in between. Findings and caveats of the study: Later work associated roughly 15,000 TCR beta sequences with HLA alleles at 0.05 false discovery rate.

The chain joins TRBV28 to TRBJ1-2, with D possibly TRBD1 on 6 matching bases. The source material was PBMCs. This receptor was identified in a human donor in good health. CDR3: CASTTSGGAHGLGYGYTF. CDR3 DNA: TGTGCCAGCACCACCTCCGGGGGGGCGCACGGTTTAGGCTATGGCTACACCTTC.